The 30 T cell receptor beta chains in this list originate from one sample, sequenced in a study of blood T cell repertoires in COVID-19. The data were produced by immunoSEQ multiplex PCR, yet TCRdb's version contains in-frame clones alone and is incomplete. The sample yields some 80,000 clones, roughly 80% seen once. Sequencing was carried out using peripheral blood. Receptors were obtained from an older woman with acute or convalescent COVID-19.

V is TRBV19 and J is TRBJ1-6; 10 nucleotides align to TRBD1. Germline V gene data show CDR1 as LNHDA and CDR2 as SQIVND (reference sequence). The ends lost 5 bases at V and 8 bases at J; junction bases unmatched: 9. The CDR3 has 16 residues. CDR3 sequence: CASSSFRTGGYSPLHF. The CDR3 coding sequence is TGTGCCAGTAGTTCGTTTCGGACAGGGGGTTATTCACCCCTCCACTTT.

The rearrangement joins TRBV6-1 to TRBJ2-5; D is possibly TRBD2 (6 bases). The CDR3 covers 14 residues. Trimming pared 3 bases from V and 1 base from J, leaving 9 bases between. Germline V gene sequence: CDR1 MNHNS, CDR2 SASEGT. The CDR3 DNA reads as TGTGCCAGCAGTGATGGAGGGGCCCAAGAGACCCAGTACTTC. Translation gives CASSDGGAQETQYF.

The J gene is TRBJ2-1, the V gene TRBV9, with 8 positions matching TRBD2. V lost 4 bases and J lost 6; bases outside the gene matches: 3. Germline V gene data show CDR1 as SGDLS and CDR2 as YYNGEE. CDR3 size: 13 residues. CDR3: CASSPGLVNEQFF. CDR3 coding DNA: TGTGCCAGCAGCCCGGGACTAGTCAATGAGCAGTTCTTC.

The genes are TRBV6-1 and TRBJ2-7; D remains unclear. Trimming shortened V by 3 bases and J by 2 bases, and 8 bases separated the two germline ends. Germline V gene lookup returns CDR1 MNHNS and CDR2 SASEGT. The CDR3 is made up of 13 amino acids. CDR3 in DNA: TGTGCCAGCAGTGATTGGGCAGCCTACGAGCAGTACTTC. It specifies CASSDWAAYEQYF.

The J gene is TRBJ2-2, the V gene TRBV19; D is undetermined. CDR3 size: 14 residues. In germline, CDR1 is LNHDA, CDR2 SQIVND (reference sequence). V lost 4 bases, J lost 0 bases, and 6 bases lay in between. This CDR3 reads CASSTSANTGELFF. Written as DNA, the CDR3 is TGTGCCAGTAGTACAAGCGCGAACACCGGGGAGCTGTTTTTT.

The gene calls are TRBV7-8 and TRBJ2-7, with D unresolved. With 1 base removed from V and 0 bases from J, the gap between germline ends came to 7 bases. This CDR3 is built from 14 residues. Germline V gives CDR1 SGHVS, CDR2 FQNEAQ. The CDR3 loop is CASSLGVSSYEQYF. CDR3 nucleotides: TGTGCCAGCAGCTTAGGAGTGAGCTCCTACGAGCAGTACTTC.

The chain carries TRBV5-1 and TRBJ1-1; 8 positions match TRBD1. With V trimmed by 7 bases and J by 0 bases, 17 bases remained unmatched. The length of the CDR3 is 18 residues. CDR1 is SGHRS and CDR2 is YFSETQ in the germline V gene. The CDR3 here is CASSRKTGTGEMNTEAFF. The CDR3 nucleotides are TGCGCCAGCTCACGCAAAACTGGGACAGGTGAAATGAACACTGAAGCTTTCTTT.

The V and J genes are TRBV30 and TRBJ1-2; D is ambiguous. The CDR3 contains 17 residues. Trimming removed 2 bases at V and 4 bases at J, with 23 bases between. The germline V gene has CDR1 GTSNPN and CDR2 SVGIG (reference sequence). The CDR3: CAWSLGQAGRSSYGYTF. The CDR3 bases are TGTGCCTGGAGTCTGGGTCAGGCGGGTAGATCGAGCTATGGCTACACCTTC.

The chain recombines TRBV19 with TRBJ2-1; D is unresolved. The germline V gene encodes CDR1 LNHDA and CDR2 SQIVND (reference sequence). V lost 6 bases to trimming and J lost 0 bases, with 12 bases between them. The CDR3 extends over 15 amino acids. The CDR3 sequence is CASRRLSSSYNEQFF. CDR3 coding DNA: TGTGCCAGTAGACGGCTTTCTAGCTCCTACAATGAGCAGTTCTTC.

This rearrangement joins TRBV18 to TRBJ1-2; 7 bases map to TRBD1. The ends lost 3 bases at V and 1 base at J; junction bases unmatched: 8. The CDR3 contains 16 residues. The V gene's germline CDR1 is KGHSH and CDR2 LQKENI. CDR3 in DNA: TGTGCCAGCTCACCGGCCCCGACAGGGAATAACTATGGCTACACCTTC. It yields the protein CASSPAPTGNNYGYTF.

The chain uses TRBV12-3 or TRBV12-4 and TRBJ1-6, with a weak D call TRBD1 (5 bases). Trimming pared 5 bases from V and 13 bases from J, leaving 9 bases between. The CDR3 has 11 residues. The CDR3 region has the DNA TGTGCCAGCAGTCAGCGGGGCCCCCTCCACTTT. Protein: CASSQRGPLHF.

This clone is a singleton in its sample. V usage is TRBV6-5 and J usage is TRBJ1-1, with a weak D call TRBD1 (6 bases). Trimming cost V 7 bases and J 1 base, with 10 bases left between them. Per germline, CDR1 MNHEY and CDR2 SVGAGI. This CDR3 region has 13 residues. The CDR3 loop is CASKDRENTEAFF. The CDR3, as DNA: TGTGCCAGCAAGGACAGAGAGAACACTGAAGCTTTCTTT.

V and J are TRBV30 and TRBJ1-5; D might be TRBD1 (5 bases). V lost 0 bases and J 10 bases, leaving 7 bases between the germline ends. This CDR3 is 11 amino acids long. Per the germline V gene, CDR1 is GTSNPN and CDR2 is SVGIG (reference sequence). CDR3 region: CAWSVGGPQHF. Written as DNA, the CDR3 is TGTGCCTGGAGTGTCGGGGGTCCCCAGCATTTT.

A word on this clone: A read error may be the cause here, since a much bigger clone is one base away. V is TRBV5-1 and J is TRBJ2-2, with 8 bases aligning to TRBD1. Germline V gene sequence: CDR1 SGHRS, CDR2 YFSETQ. With V trimmed by 1 base and J by 6 bases, 5 bases remained unmatched. The CDR3 runs 15 residues. CDR3 region: CASSLMTGVAGELFF. In nucleotides, the CDR3 is TGCGCCAGCAGCTTGATGACAGGGGTCGCCGGGGAGCTGTTTTTT.

This chain connects TRBV2 to TRBJ1-2; D possibly corresponds to TRBD1 (5 bases). Germline loops: CDR1 SNHLY, CDR2 FYNNEI. CDR3 length equals 13 residues. V was shortened by 6 bases and J by 8 bases, with 16 bases between the two germline ends. The chain's CDR3 is CASRVGLTGGYTF. The CDR3 nucleotides read TGTGCCAGCAGAGTGGGGCTTACCGGCGGCTACACCTTC.

The chain employs TRBV9 and TRBJ2-2, with D perhaps TRBD1 (8 bases). Trimming removed 3 bases at V and 3 bases at J, with 15 bases between. Looked up from germline, CDR1 is SGDLS and CDR2 is YYNGEE. CDR3 length: 16 amino acids. CDR3 in amino acids: CASSAWTGRDTGELFF. The CDR3 nucleotides read TGTGCCAGCAGCGCGTGGACAGGGAGGGACACCGGGGAGCTGTTTTTT.

This clone was found a few times. J is TRBJ2-7 and V is TRBV19; TRBD1 agrees at 7 bases. The CDR3 consists of 14 residues. The V segment lost 5 bases and the J segment 4 bases; nucleotides outside the gene matches: 8. Germline V CDR1 and CDR2: LNHDA, SQIVND (reference sequence). The CDR3 coding sequence is TGTGCCAGTAGTTTCCGGGACAGTAGGTACGAGCAGTACTTC. Its translation: CASSFRDSRYEQYF.

The rearrangement uses TRBV3-1 (or the pseudogene TRBV3-2) and TRBJ2-7; TRBD2 matches 11 bases. The trim removed 0 bases at V and 7 bases at J, leaving 2 bases unmatched. Germline CDR1 and CDR2: LGHDT and YNNKEL (reference sequence). The CDR3 has 14 amino acids. The DNA for the CDR3 is TGTGCCAGCAGCCAAGATCTAGCGGGAGGAGAGCAGTACTTC. Protein sequence: CASSQDLAGGEQYF.

In DNA form, the CDR3 reads TGCGCCAGCAGCTTGGTTTCGCTAGCGGGAGTAAATGAGCAGTTCTTC. It encodes CASSLVSLAGVNEQFF. V and J are TRBV5-1 and TRBJ2-1, with 10 positions matching TRBD2. The CDR3 has 16 residues. Germline-derived CDR1 and CDR2 are SGHRS and YFSETQ. The trim removed 0 bases at V and 7 bases at J, leaving 7 bases unmatched. Full variable domain (rest looked up from reference TRBV5-1 and TRBJ2-1): KAGVTQTPRYLIKTRGQQVTLSCSPISGHRSVSWYQQTPGQGLQFLFEYFSETQRNKGNFPGRFSGRQFSNSRSEMNVSTLELGDSALYLCASSLVSLAGVNEQFFGPGTRLTVL.

The CDR3 bases are TGCGCCAGCAGCCGAGACAGGGGGAATCAGCCCCAGCATTTT. Its protein product is CASSRDRGNQPQHF. This chain uses TRBV4-1 with TRBJ1-5; 9 nucleotides match TRBD1. Trimming took 4 bases from V and 4 from J; bases not matched to a gene: 2. The CDR3 sequence is 14 residues long. CDR1 and CDR2 (germline): MGHRA, YSYEKL.

CDR3 residues: CASSLHSGSPYNEQFF. The CDR3 DNA sequence: TGCGCCAGCAGCTTACATAGCGGGAGCCCGTACAATGAGCAGTTCTTC. The V gene is TRBV4-1, the J gene TRBJ2-1, with 9 bases that match TRBD2. J lost 4 bases, V lost 5 bases, and 9 bases had no gene match. The germline V gene has CDR1 MGHRA and CDR2 YSYEKL. The CDR3 loop spans 16 amino acids.

The V gene is TRBV19, the J gene TRBJ2-3, with D tentatively TRBD1 (6 bases). V gave up 0 bases and J gave up 3 bases, with 10 bases separating them. Germline V CDR1 and CDR2: LNHDA, SQIVND (reference sequence). The CDR3 is 15 amino acids. The CDR3 DNA sequence: TGTGCCAGTAGTATAGAAGGCAGGGGAACAGATACGCAGTATTTT. It specifies CASSIEGRGTDTQYF.

This clone was seen just once. The rearrangement joins TRBV2 to TRBJ2-7, with D unresolved. This CDR3 contains 13 residues. V was shortened by 0 bases and J by 6 bases, with 9 bases between the two germline ends. CDR1 and CDR2 (germline): SNHLY, FYNNEI. CDR3 region: CASSEASMAEQYF. CDR3 DNA: TGTGCCAGCAGTGAAGCTAGCATGGCCGAGCAGTACTTC.

CDR3 sequence reads: CASSQDTSPLEQYF. CDR3 DNA sequence: TGTGCCAGCAGCCAAGATACGAGCCCCCTCGAGCAGTACTTC. This sequence joins TRBV3-1 (or the pseudogene TRBV3-2) and TRBJ2-7; D unresolved. The germline CDR1 and CDR2 sequences are LGHDT and YNNKEL (reference sequence). CDR3 length: 14 amino acids. The germline V and J ends were trimmed by 0 bases and 6 bases, with 12 bases remaining between them.

The gene calls are TRBV6-4 and TRBJ1-2, with a possible D match to TRBD1 (5 bases). V was clipped by 5 bases and J by 3 bases, with 16 bases between them. This CDR3 contains 15 residues. Germline V gives CDR1 MRHNA, CDR2 SNTAGT. The CDR3 here is CASSLDSSAYYGYTF. CDR3 DNA: TGTGCCAGCAGTCTTGACAGCTCAGCGTACTATGGCTACACCTTC.

V usage is TRBV12-5 and J usage is TRBJ2-3; 7 bases fit TRBD1. In germline, CDR1 is LGHNT, CDR2 FRNRAP. This CDR3 region has 15 residues. With 5 bases clipped from V and 0 bases from J, the junction kept 5 bases outside the gene matches. The CDR3 sequence is CASGASTGSTDTQYF. The CDR3 nucleotides read TGTGCTAGTGGTGCATCGACAGGGAGCACAGATACGCAGTATTTT.

The sample holds one count of this clone. This chain uses TRBV6-6 with TRBJ2-7; 10 nucleotides line up with TRBD1. This CDR3 is built from 15 residues. Germline V gene data show CDR1 as MNHNY and CDR2 as SVGAGI (reference sequence). With V trimmed by 5 bases and J by 4 bases, 8 bases remained unmatched. In DNA, the CDR3 is TGTGCCAGCAGTCGCTTTGGGACAGGGGAGTACGAGCAGTACTTC. Translated: CASSRFGTGEYEQYF.

The chain uses TRBV2 and TRBJ2-7; TRBD2 matches 15 bases. The CDR3 runs to 20 residues. V shed 6 bases, J shed 4 bases, and the junction held 19 bases outside the gene matches. CDR1 SNHLY and CDR2 FYNNEI come from the germline V gene. The CDR3, as DNA: TGTGCCAGCAGACAAAGAGACGGACTAGCGGGAGGGACAAAAAATTACGAGCAGTACTTC. Translation gives CASRQRDGLAGGTKNYEQYF.

The V and J genes are TRBV5-1 and TRBJ1-2, with D tentatively TRBD1 (6 bases). Per the germline V gene, CDR1 is SGHRS and CDR2 is YFSETQ. This CDR3 has 17 amino acids. Deletions cut 4 bases from V and 1 base from J, with 20 bases between. DNA of the CDR3: TGCGCCAGCAGCCTTGGCACAGGGCCTGGCTTTAACTATGGCTACACCTTC. Its protein product is CASSLGTGPGFNYGYTF.

The V call is TRBV7-2, the J call TRBJ2-7; 8 positions match TRBD2. Germline CDR1 SGHTA, CDR2 FQGNSA. V lost 1 base to trimming and J lost 6 bases; unmatched junction nucleotides: 11. CDR3 length equals 16 residues. DNA of the CDR3: TGTGCCAGCAGCTTAGACCTGCGTCTAGCGGGTCGCGAGCAGTACTTC. This translates into CASSLDLRLAGREQYF.